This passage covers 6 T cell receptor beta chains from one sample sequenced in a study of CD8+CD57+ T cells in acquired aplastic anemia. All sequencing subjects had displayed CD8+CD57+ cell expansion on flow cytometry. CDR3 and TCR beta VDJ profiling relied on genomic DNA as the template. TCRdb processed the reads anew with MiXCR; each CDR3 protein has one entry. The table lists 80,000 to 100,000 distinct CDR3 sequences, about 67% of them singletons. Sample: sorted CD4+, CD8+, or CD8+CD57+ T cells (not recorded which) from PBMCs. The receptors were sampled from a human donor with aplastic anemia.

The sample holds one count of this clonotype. The CDR3 DNA sequence: TGTGCCAGCAGCTTGCTGCCAGGGGGACAGCCCCAGCATTTT. Translated: CASSLLPGGQPQHF. The chain carries TRBV5-6 and TRBJ1-5, with TRBD1 matching 7 bases. With 1 base clipped from V and 7 bases from J, the junction kept 5 bases outside the gene matches. The CDR3 is made up of 14 amino acids. Looked up from germline, CDR1 is SGHDT and CDR2 is YYEEEE.

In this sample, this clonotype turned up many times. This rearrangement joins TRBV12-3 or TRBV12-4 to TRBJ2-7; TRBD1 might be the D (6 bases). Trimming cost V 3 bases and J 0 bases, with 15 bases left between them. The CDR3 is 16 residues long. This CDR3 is CASSFPAGVTSYEQYF. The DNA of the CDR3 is TGTGCCAGCAGTTTTCCCGCAGGGGTTACCTCCTACGAGCAGTACTTC.

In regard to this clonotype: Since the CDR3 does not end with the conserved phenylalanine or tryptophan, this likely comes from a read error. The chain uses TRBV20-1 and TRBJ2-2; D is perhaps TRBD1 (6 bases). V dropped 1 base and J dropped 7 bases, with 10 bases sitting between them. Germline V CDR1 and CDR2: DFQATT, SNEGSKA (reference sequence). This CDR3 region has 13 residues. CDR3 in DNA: TGCAGTGCTAGAGCCGGGACAATCGGGGAGCTGTTTCTT. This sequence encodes CSARAGTIGELFL.

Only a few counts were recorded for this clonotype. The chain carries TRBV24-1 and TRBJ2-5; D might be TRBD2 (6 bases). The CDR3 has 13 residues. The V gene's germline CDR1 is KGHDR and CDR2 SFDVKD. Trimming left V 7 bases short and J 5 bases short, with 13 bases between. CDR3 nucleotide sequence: TGTGCCACCAGGAACGGGAGTTGGGAGACCCAGTACTTC. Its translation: CATRNGSWETQYF.

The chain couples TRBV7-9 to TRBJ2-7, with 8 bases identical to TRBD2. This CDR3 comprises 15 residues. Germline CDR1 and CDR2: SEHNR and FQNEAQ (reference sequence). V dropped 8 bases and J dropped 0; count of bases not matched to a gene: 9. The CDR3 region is CASGNGGGRSYEQYF. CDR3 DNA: TGTGCCAGCGGCAACGGGGGGGGGCGCTCCTACGAGCAGTACTTC.

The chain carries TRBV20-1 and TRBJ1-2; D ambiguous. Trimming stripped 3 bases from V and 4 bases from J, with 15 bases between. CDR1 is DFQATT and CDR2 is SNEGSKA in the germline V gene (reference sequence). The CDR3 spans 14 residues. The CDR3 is CSASQTGRPYGYTF. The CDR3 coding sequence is TGCAGTGCTAGCCAAACTGGGCGTCCCTATGGCTACACCTTC.